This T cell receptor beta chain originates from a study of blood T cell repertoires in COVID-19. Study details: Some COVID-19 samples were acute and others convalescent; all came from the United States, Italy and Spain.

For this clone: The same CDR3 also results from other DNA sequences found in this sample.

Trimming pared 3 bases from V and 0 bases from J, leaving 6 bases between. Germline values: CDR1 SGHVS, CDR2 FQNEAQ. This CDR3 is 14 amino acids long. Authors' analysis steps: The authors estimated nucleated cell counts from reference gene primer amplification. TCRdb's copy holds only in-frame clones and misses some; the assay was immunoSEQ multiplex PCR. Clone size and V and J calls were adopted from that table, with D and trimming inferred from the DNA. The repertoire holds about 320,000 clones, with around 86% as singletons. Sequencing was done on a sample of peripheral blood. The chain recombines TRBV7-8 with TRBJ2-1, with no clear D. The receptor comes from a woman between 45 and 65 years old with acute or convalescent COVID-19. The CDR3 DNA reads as TGTGCCAGCAGCTTGGCTAGCTCCTACAATGAGCAGTTCTTC. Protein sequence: CASSLASSYNEQFF.